A single sample is the source of the 14 T cell receptor beta chains below, sequenced in a study of OX40 agonist ivuxolimab in advanced cancers. The table came from immunoSEQ multiplex PCR; TCRdb's copy has only in-frame clones and leaves some out. This table holds 70,000 to 95,000 clones, approximately 91% found once. Sequenced here: CD4+ or CD8+ T cells sorted from blood, sampled in a trial of the OX40 agonist ivuxolimab. Receptors were obtained from an adult with an advanced solid tumor such as melanoma, head and neck, liver or kidney cancer.

The chain joins TRBV4-3 to TRBJ2-2; D is ambiguous. V was trimmed by 0 bases and J by 3 bases, leaving 5 bases between them. Germline assignment: CDR1 LGHNA and CDR2 YSLEER. This CDR3 contains 14 residues. CDR3 loop: CASSQDIHTGELFF. CDR3 sequence (DNA): TGCGCCAGCAGCCAAGACATCCACACCGGGGAGCTGTTTTTT.

This chain connects TRBV19 to TRBJ2-1; 11 bases match TRBD1. Looked up from germline, CDR1 is LNHDA and CDR2 is SQIVND (reference sequence). The CDR3 loop spans 15 amino acids. Unmatched junction bases numbered 7, after V lost 6 bases and J lost 6 bases. The CDR3 nucleotides read TGTGCCAGTAGCCAGACCGGGACAGGGGGCAATGAGCAGTTCTTC. Translation: CASSQTGTGGNEQFF.

The rearrangement links TRBV2 to TRBJ1-4, with D unclear. The germline V gene has CDR1 SNHLY and CDR2 FYNNEI. Deletions cut 6 bases from V and 5 bases from J, with 13 bases between. The CDR3 has 14 amino acids. The CDR3 region has the DNA TGTGCCAGCAGGAGACTAGGAACAAATGAAAAACTGTTTTTT. It translates to CASRRLGTNEKLFF.

The gene calls are TRBV18 and TRBJ2-3; D may be TRBD1 or TRBD2 (7 bases each). Trimming took off 6 bases at V and 2 bases at J, with 15 bases between the two ends. The CDR3 sequence is 15 residues long. Germline assignment: CDR1 KGHSH and CDR2 LQKENI. The CDR3 bases are TGTGCCAGCTCCCAGGGGGGGCTTATCACAGATACGCAGTATTTT. Its protein is CASSQGGLITDTQYF. The full variable domain, with the rest looked up from reference TRBV18 and TRBJ2-3, is NAGVMQNPRHLVRRRGQEARLRCSPMKGHSHVYWYRQLPEEGLKFMVYLQKENIIDESGMPKERFSAEFPKEGPSILRIQQVVRGDSAAYFCASSQGGLITDTQYFGPGTRLTVL.

The CDR3 bases are TGTGCCAGCAGCGTAAGGGAGTTGTCCTACAATGAGCAGTTCTTC. Its protein product is CASSVRELSYNEQFF. V and J are TRBV9 and TRBJ2-1; tentatively, D is TRBD2 (5 bases). CDR3 length equals 15 residues. Germline lookup yields CDR1 SGDLS and CDR2 YYNGEE. Between the trimmed V and J ends, which lost 1 base and 1 base, there was a span of 9 bases.

The V call is TRBV10-3, the J call TRBJ2-5; D is ambiguous. The CDR3 extends over 12 amino acids. Germline-derived CDR1 and CDR2 are ENHRY and SYGVKD. Trimming shortened V by 4 bases and J by 2 bases, and 5 bases separated the two germline ends. The CDR3 protein is CAISAQQETQYF. The DNA of the CDR3 is TGTGCCATCAGTGCGCAGCAAGAGACCCAGTACTTC.

To note about this clone: Sequence at one end of the junction differs from germline and may be a read error. The chain employs TRBV6-1 and TRBJ1-4; 8 positions match TRBD1. The CDR3 sequence is 14 residues long. Germline V gene sequence: CDR1 MNHNS, CDR2 SASEGT. The CDR3 sequence is CASNEQGGVEKLFF. In DNA form, the CDR3 reads TGTGCCAGCAATGAACAGGGGGGCGTGGAAAAACTGTTTTTT.

The V call is TRBV6-5, the J call TRBJ2-7, with 14 bases identical to TRBD2. Germline-derived CDR1 and CDR2 are MNHEY and SVGAGI. The CDR3 runs 15 residues. J lost 3 bases, V lost 7 bases, and 5 bases had no gene match. The CDR3 coding sequence is TGTGCCAGCACTGGGACTAGCGGGGGAGACTACGAGCAGTACTTC. Protein product: CASTGTSGGDYEQYF.

The chain couples TRBV28 to TRBJ1-4, with D maybe TRBD1 (6 bases). The CDR3 extends over 15 amino acids. With 6 bases removed from V and 8 bases from J, the gap between germline ends came to 19 bases. The V gene's germline CDR1 is MDHEN and CDR2 SYDVKM. In DNA, the CDR3 is TGTGCCAGCAGATCACCTACAGGGATTCGAGAAAAACTGTTTTTT. It yields the protein CASRSPTGIREKLFF.

This clone was observed a single time. The V and J genes are TRBV7-2 and TRBJ2-5, with TRBD1 matching 8 bases. The CDR3 is made up of 16 amino acids. Germline V lookup: CDR1 SGHTA, CDR2 FQGNSA. Losses at the gene ends were 1 base for V and 2 bases for J; bases not matched to a gene: 6. CDR3 nucleotides: TGTGCCAGCAGCTTAGGGGGAGGACAGGGACAAGAGACCCAGTACTTC. Protein: CASSLGGGQGQETQYF.

This chain joins TRBV5-1 and TRBJ2-1; 9 positions match TRBD1. Germline CDR1 is SGHRS and CDR2 is YFSETQ. The ends lost 4 bases at V and 10 bases at J; junction bases unmatched: 12. CDR3 length equals 15 residues. In nucleotides, the CDR3 is TGCGCCAGCAGCATCGTACAGGGGGCGAGTGGGGAGCAGTTCTTC. Translation gives CASSIVQGASGEQFF.

V and J are TRBV5-1 and TRBJ1-2; TRBD1 might be the D (6 bases). Germline V lookup: CDR1 SGHRS, CDR2 YFSETQ. The CDR3 sequence is 16 residues long. Deletions cut 0 bases from V and 0 bases from J, with 12 bases between. CDR3 nucleotide sequence: TGCGCCAGCAGCTTGGCTGGGGACACCACTAACTATGGCTACACCTTC. Its protein is CASSLAGDTTNYGYTF.

This clone has only a few counts. The CDR3 region is CSASGPAQHF. The DNA for the CDR3 is TGCAGTGCTAGTGGACCGGCCCAGCATTTT. This chain links TRBV20-1 with TRBJ1-5, with D unresolved. V was clipped by 3 bases and J by 11 bases, with 8 bases between them. This CDR3 has 10 amino acids. Per germline, CDR1 DFQATT and CDR2 SNEGSKA (reference sequence).

The chain recombines TRBV6-5 with TRBJ1-2, with unresolved D. This CDR3 spans 12 amino acids. The germline V gene has CDR1 MNHEY and CDR2 SVGAGI. The V gene lost 6 bases and the J gene lost 7 bases, with 12 bases spanning the gap. CDR3 DNA: TGTGCCAGCAGCGTAACTGGGTTTGGCTACACCTTC. Translation: CASSVTGFGYTF.